These 30 T cell receptor beta chains share one sample of origin, sequenced in a study of blood T cell repertoires in COVID-19 (dated by TCRdb to between 2020 and 2021). Library preparation was by the immunoSEQ multiplex PCR assay. TCRdb holds this immuneACCESS table with in-frame rearrangements only. Some clones are missing; in checked studies, unresolved V genes explain under half, and the rest has no known cause. For this sample the table gives under 300,000 clones, of which approximately 82% were detected only once. Jointly, the top ten make up about 2% of the sample. The sequenced sample was peripheral blood. Every receptor here comes from a man aged 25-45 years who had recovered from COVID-19.

V and J are TRBV3-1 (or the pseudogene TRBV3-2) and TRBJ1-6; D not resolved. Trimming removed 1 base from V and 13 bases from J, with 11 bases in between. This CDR3 spans 13 amino acids. CDR1 and CDR2 from the germline V gene are LGHDT and YNNKEL (reference sequence). CDR3 sequence (DNA): TGTGCCAGCAGCCAAGTTGCCGGAGGGCCCCTCCACTTT. It translates to CASSQVAGGPLHF.

This chain links TRBV19 with TRBJ2-7, with 10 positions matching TRBD1. Germline V CDR1 and CDR2: LNHDA, SQIVND (reference sequence). The CDR3 has 14 amino acids. V trimming: 3 bases; J trimming: 3 bases; junction bases outside the gene matches: 2. For the CDR3, the DNA is TGTGCCAGTAGTATTCGGGACAGGGGCTACGAGCAGTACTTC. Protein: CASSIRDRGYEQYF.

The gene calls are TRBV4-2 and TRBJ1-2; TRBD1 might be the D (5 bases). V lost 3 bases and J 5 bases, leaving 25 bases between the germline ends. Looked up from germline, CDR1 is LGHNA and CDR2 is YNFKEQ. This CDR3 spans 18 amino acids. CDR3 sequence: CASSHLRNNQGTIYGYTF. CDR3 sequence (DNA): TGTGCCAGCAGCCATCTCCGAAACAATCAGGGAACAATTTATGGCTACACCTTC.

V is TRBV5-4 and J is TRBJ1-3; D remains ambiguous. Germline V gene sequence: CDR1 SGHNT, CDR2 YYREEE (reference sequence). Between the trimmed V and J ends, which lost 5 bases and 2 bases, there was a span of 14 bases. This CDR3 is built from 15 residues. The CDR3 loop is CASSPGGGPGNTIYF. CDR3 DNA: TGTGCCAGCAGTCCTGGAGGAGGGCCTGGAAACACCATATATTTT.

The V gene is TRBV15, the J gene TRBJ1-1, with TRBD1 identical over 9 bases. The CDR3 runs to 14 residues. J was trimmed by 4 bases and V by 5 bases; bases with no gene match: 5. Germline V lookup: CDR1 LNHNV, CDR2 YYDKDF (reference sequence). CDR3 DNA sequence: TGTGCCACCAGCGGCCAGGGACAGGGCACTGAAGCTTTCTTT. This gives the protein CATSGQGQGTEAFF.

V is TRBV6-5 and J is TRBJ1-6; D uncertain. Between the trimmed V and J ends, which lost 0 bases and 5 bases, there was a span of 8 bases. This CDR3 contains 15 residues. Per germline, CDR1 MNHEY and CDR2 SVGAGI. CDR3 nucleotide sequence: TGTGCCAGCAGTTACTCAGTTAGTAATAATTCACCCCTCCACTTT. Protein: CASSYSVSNNSPLHF.

The chain carries TRBV6-6 and TRBJ1-5; TRBD1 might be the D (6 bases). V lost 6 bases and J lost 3, with 15 bases in between. Per germline, CDR1 MNHNY and CDR2 SVGAGI (reference sequence). This CDR3 is 15 amino acids long. CDR3 nucleotide sequence: TGTGCCAGCAGCCGAACGGGGGGCGACAATCAGCCCCAGCATTTT. Translated: CASSRTGGDNQPQHF.

This rearrangement joins TRBV5-5 to TRBJ2-7; 7 bases map to TRBD1. Per germline, CDR1 SGHKS and CDR2 YYEKEE (reference sequence). Trimming removed 0 bases from V and 3 bases from J; junction bases left unmatched: 6. This CDR3 spans 15 amino acids. CDR3 amino acids: CASSLEGDSFYEQYV. The CDR3 DNA reads TGTGCCAGCAGCTTGGAAGGGGACAGCTTCTACGAGCAGTACGTC.

CDR3: CASSGPDRRSSNTGELFF. In DNA form, the CDR3 reads TGTGCCAGCAGTGGCCCCGATCGCAGGTCCTCGAACACCGGGGAGCTGTTTTTT. The genes are TRBV25-1 and TRBJ2-2; D gene ambiguous. The germline V gene encodes CDR1 MGHDK and CDR2 SYGVNS. Trimming shortened V by 4 bases and J by 0 bases, and 18 bases separated the two germline ends. The CDR3 length is 18 residues.

The table lists this clone with a count of one. The J gene is TRBJ1-2, the V gene TRBV2; 7 bases are shared with TRBD1. CDR3 length equals 14 residues. CDR1 is SNHLY, CDR2 FYNNEI, per germline. V was pared by 6 bases and J by 4 bases, with 8 bases of the junction left unmatched. DNA of the CDR3: TGTGCCAGCAGCGACAGGGCTGGAGTCTATGGCTACACCTTC. Translated, it gives CASSDRAGVYGYTF.

V usage is TRBV11-2 and J usage is TRBJ2-5, with D perhaps matching TRBD1 (5 bases). V lost 5 bases to trimming and J lost 1 base, with 11 bases between them. The V gene's germline CDR1 is SGHAT and CDR2 FQNNGV. This CDR3 comprises 14 residues. The CDR3 here is CASSPDTVQETQYF. CDR3 in DNA: TGTGCCAGCAGCCCGGACACGGTCCAAGAGACCCAGTACTTC.

The genes are TRBV30 and TRBJ2-1; a weak D match, TRBD1 (6 bases). The CDR3 is 16 residues long. Trimming removed 4 bases at V and 6 bases at J, with 22 bases between. Germline V gene sequence: CDR1 GTSNPN, CDR2 SVGIG (reference sequence). The CDR3 coding sequence is TGTGCCTGGAAATCAATGTTGCAGGGGCATAGCAATGAGCAGTTCTTC. Amino acids: CAWKSMLQGHSNEQFF.

The V and J genes are TRBV4-2 and TRBJ2-5, with 11 bases matching TRBD2. This CDR3 has 17 residues. Germline-derived CDR1 and CDR2 are LGHNA and YNFKEQ. After removal of 2 bases from V and 2 bases from J, the junction contained 7 bases not matched to a gene. CDR3 sequence: CASSQKLAGGTQETQYF. Written as DNA, the CDR3 is TGTGCCAGCAGCCAAAAGCTAGCGGGGGGTACTCAAGAGACCCAGTACTTC.

This clone was counted once. This chain connects TRBV28 to TRBJ1-2; D unresolved. The CDR3 is made up of 15 amino acids. Germline loops: CDR1 MDHEN, CDR2 SYDVKM. V was cut by 6 bases and J by 4 bases, with 18 bases left in between. CDR3 loop: CASRPLHGRVYGYTF. The CDR3 region has the DNA TGTGCCAGCAGACCTCTCCACGGGAGGGTCTATGGCTACACCTTC.

The J gene is TRBJ1-4, the V gene TRBV5-1, with 9 bases that match TRBD1. Germline V lookup: CDR1 SGHRS, CDR2 YFSETQ. The CDR3 sequence is 17 residues long. The J segment lost 4 bases and the V segment lost 1 base, leaving 8 bases of the junction unmatched. CDR3 region: CASSLYDGTGFNEKLFF. The CDR3 nucleotides are TGCGCCAGCAGCTTGTACGATGGGACAGGGTTTAATGAAAAACTGTTTTTT.

The chain joins TRBV7-8 to TRBJ2-5, with D possibly TRBD1 on 5 matching bases. With 3 bases removed from V and 1 base from J, the gap between germline ends came to 12 bases. Germline V lookup: CDR1 SGHVS, CDR2 FQNEAQ. This CDR3 region has 15 residues. CDR3 amino acids: CASSFRDGSQETQYF. CDR3 nucleotide sequence: TGTGCCAGCAGCTTCAGGGATGGTAGCCAAGAGACCCAGTACTTC.

The rearrangement joins TRBV5-1 to TRBJ2-3; a weak D match, TRBD1 (6 bases). Trimming stripped 0 bases from V and 2 bases from J, with 10 bases between. The CDR3 consists of 15 residues. The germline CDR1 and CDR2 sequences are SGHRS and YFSETQ. CDR3 nucleotides: TGCGCCAGCAGCTTGGAGACAGGTGACACAGATACGCAGTATTTT. It specifies CASSLETGDTDTQYF.

The V call is TRBV10-3, the J call TRBJ1-2; D gene uncertain. Germline values: CDR1 ENHRY, CDR2 SYGVKD. The CDR3 is made up of 12 amino acids. The V end was cut by 6 bases, the J end by 8 bases, with 13 bases between. The CDR3 reads CAIRESESGYTF. The DNA of the CDR3 is TGTGCCATCAGAGAGAGCGAATCAGGCTACACCTTC.

In its sample, this clone was seen once. V and J are TRBV20-1 and TRBJ2-1; unclear D gene. V was shortened by 3 bases and J by 4 bases, with 10 bases between the two germline ends. The V gene's germline CDR1 is DFQATT and CDR2 SNEGSKA (reference sequence). This CDR3 is built from 13 residues. As DNA, the CDR3 is TGCAGTGCTAGTTCCCAGAATTACAATGAGCAGTTCTTC. Encoded protein: CSASSQNYNEQFF.

The chain is built from TRBV11-2 and TRBJ1-2; the match to TRBD1 covers 8 bases. Trimming removed 5 bases from V and 7 bases from J; junction bases left unmatched: 9. This CDR3 contains 14 residues. Germline-derived CDR1 and CDR2 are SGHAT and FQNNGV. The CDR3 loop is CASSLTGVIGGYTF. CDR3 bases: TGTGCCAGCAGCCTGACAGGGGTTATTGGTGGCTACACCTTC. Full variable domain (remainder filled in from reference TRBV11-2 and TRBJ1-2): EAGVAQSPRYKIIEKRQSVAFWCNPISGHATLYWYQQILGQGPKLLIQFQNNGVVDDSQLPKDRFSAERLKGVDSTLKIQPAKLEDSAVYLCASSLTGVIGGYTFGSGTRLTVV.

This sequence joins TRBV5-1 and TRBJ1-1, with a possible D match to TRBD1 (5 bases). The germline gives CDR1 SGHRS, CDR2 YFSETQ. Between the trimmed V and J ends, which lost 2 bases and 8 bases, there was a span of 16 bases. The CDR3 runs to 14 residues. The CDR3 bases are TGCGCCAGCAGCTTCGACAGCACTACAAAGGAAGCTTTCTTT. Translated: CASSFDSTTKEAFF. Full variable domain (remainder filled in from reference TRBV5-1 and TRBJ1-1): KAGVTQTPRYLIKTRGQQVTLSCSPISGHRSVSWYQQTPGQGLQFLFEYFSETQRNKGNFPGRFSGRQFSNSRSEMNVSTLELGDSALYLCASSFDSTTKEAFFGQGTRLTVV.

The V call is TRBV2, the J call TRBJ1-4; D remains unclear. Germline V gives CDR1 SNHLY, CDR2 FYNNEI. The CDR3 runs 11 residues. V gave up 6 bases and J gave up 6 bases, with 5 bases separating them. CDR3 sequence: CASRRDEKLFF. DNA for the CDR3: TGTGCCAGCAGGAGGGATGAAAAACTGTTTTTT.

This clone occurred a few times. The V and J genes are TRBV3-1 (or the pseudogene TRBV3-2) and TRBJ1-1; TRBD1 matches 10 bases. The ends lost 1 base at V and 12 bases at J; junction bases unmatched: 5. The CDR3 length is 13 residues. Germline CDR1 is LGHDT and CDR2 is YNNKEL (reference sequence). The CDR3 DNA sequence: TGTGCCAGCAGCCAAGGTCAGGGACAGGGGACTTTCTTT. Translation: CASSQGQGQGTFF.

This clone showed up just once. J is TRBJ1-1 and V is TRBV29-1; 10 bases line up with TRBD1. Trimming took 7 bases from V and 1 from J; bases not matched to a gene: 15. Germline loops: CDR1 SQVTM, CDR2 ANQGSEA. The CDR3 length is 17 residues. The CDR3 region has the DNA TGCAGCGCTGTATTCCGGGACAGGGGTATTCCGAACACTGAAGCTTTCTTT. The encoded protein is CSAVFRDRGIPNTEAFF.

The chain has TRBV7-9 and TRBJ1-2, with D unresolved. CDR1 is SEHNR, CDR2 FQNEAQ, per germline (reference sequence). CDR3 size: 12 residues. V lost 3 bases, J lost 2 bases, and 4 bases lay in between. This chain's CDR3 is CASSFVNYGYTF. Written as DNA, the CDR3 is TGTGCCAGCAGCTTCGTGAACTATGGCTACACCTTC.

The sample holds many counts of this clone. Other DNA sequences within the sample encode an identical CDR3. The V call is TRBV5-1, the J call TRBJ1-4; TRBD1 aligns across 9 bases. The CDR3 runs to 13 residues. V was clipped by 3 bases and J by 7 bases; unmatched bases: 1. CDR1 is SGHRS, CDR2 YFSETQ, per germline. The CDR3 loop is CASSSGQGEKLFF. The CDR3 bases are TGCGCCAGCAGCTCGGGACAGGGTGAAAAACTGTTTTTT.

V gene TRBV24-1 combines with J gene TRBJ1-5, with a tentative D call TRBD1 (5 bases). This CDR3 has 13 residues. Looked up from germline, CDR1 is KGHDR and CDR2 is SFDVKD. V lost 4 bases to trimming and J lost 13 bases, with 16 bases between them. For the CDR3, the DNA is TGTGCCACCAGTGAACCCGACAGATCCCATCAGCATTTT. Translated, it gives CATSEPDRSHQHF.

The chain carries TRBV6-5 and TRBJ1-3, with 8 bases that match TRBD1. Per the germline V gene, CDR1 is MNHEY and CDR2 is SVGAGI. Germline trimming cut 6 bases from V and 4 bases from J; bases unmatched to any gene: 5. This CDR3 contains 14 residues. The CDR3: CASSRGLKGNTIYF. In nucleotides, the CDR3 is TGTGCCAGCAGCAGGGGGCTAAAGGGAAACACCATATATTTT.

The chain employs TRBV9 and TRBJ1-1; TRBD1 aligns across 8 bases. V trimming: 0 bases; J trimming: 4 bases; junction bases outside the gene matches: 8. Per the germline V gene, CDR1 is SGDLS and CDR2 is YYNGEE. The CDR3 sequence is 16 residues long. The CDR3 protein is CASSVASQGASTEAFF. CDR3 sequence (DNA): TGTGCCAGCAGCGTAGCATCCCAGGGGGCGAGCACTGAAGCTTTCTTT.

The rearrangement uses TRBV20-1 and TRBJ1-1; D is possibly TRBD1 (5 bases). This CDR3 region has 11 residues. In germline, CDR1 is DFQATT, CDR2 SNEGSKA (reference sequence). In DNA form, the CDR3 reads TGCAGCGCGGGGGGTCACACTGAAGCTTTCTTT. This encodes CSAGGHTEAFF.